This record covers a single T cell receptor (beta chain). The antigen it recognizes is unknown. Base qualities are not recorded, but no much larger clone differs from it by a single base. This specimen belongs to a study of radiotherapy plus CTLA-4 blockade in lung cancer (dated by TCRdb to between 2018 and 2020). For the study in its entirety: Objective responses were observed in 15% to 20% of enrolled patients, and disease control was achieved in 30% to 40%.

General conclusions and limits of the study: After treatment with radiotherapy and ipilimumab, TCR clones that originated in tumors expanded in peripheral blood. The strongest predictors of response, as reported, were early dynamic changes in blood T cell clones along with a rise in serum interferon-beta after radiation.

The library was obtained by the immunoSEQ multiplex PCR assay. The immuneACCESS repertoire file appears here via TCRdb, limited to in-frame rearrangements. These files lack a portion of the clones; in checked studies, under half of the deficit traces to unresolved V genes, and the cause of the others is not known. This sample gives approximately 25,000 clones in total; 73% of them show up just once. The top ten clonotypes cover more than 3.5% of the sample. The germline V gene provides CDR1 SGHDT and CDR2 YYEEEE. Trimmed from V: 0 bases; trimmed from J: 7 bases; junction bases lacking a gene match: 3. The CDR3 goes from the cysteine to the phenylalanine over 14 residues. Just the 42-base CDR3 DNA is kept, in frame starting at base 1. In this study, focal radiation therapy paired with CTLA-4 blockade (ipilimumab) was tested in patients who had chemo-refractory metastatic non-small-cell lung cancer.

Recombination joined TRBV5-6 with TRBJ2-1; 8 middle bases align to TRBD1. The input for sequencing was peripheral blood, taken from a patient treated with radiotherapy plus ipilimumab. The source of this sequence is a human donor with non-small cell lung cancer who had stable disease on radiotherapy plus ipilimumab. The sequenced DNA: TGTGCCAGCAGCTTGGGGACAGGGAGGAATGAGCAGTTCTTC. It translates to CASSLGTGRNEQFF.